This is a list of T cell receptor beta chains from one sample in a study of OX40 agonist ivuxolimab in advanced cancers. Clones were read by immunoSEQ multiplex PCR, and TCRdb kept only the in-frame ones, dropping some. The sample has about 150,000 clones; roughly 94% are singletons. The sample was CD4+ or CD8+ T cells sorted from blood, taken in a trial of the OX40 agonist ivuxolimab. These receptors were taken from an adult with an advanced solid tumor such as melanoma, head and neck, liver or kidney cancer. The CDR3 runs from the conserved cysteine through the conserved F or W. The D gene is left open where the match is weak. Clone size is given for some rows only: seen once, a few or many times, or a class if the clone is expanded.

CDR3 protein,CDR3 DNA,J gene,V gene,D gene,clone size
CASSPRTGNTEAFF,TGTGCCAGCAGCCCCAGGACAGGGAACACTGAAGCTTTCTTT,TRBJ1-1,TRBV6-5,TRBD1,-
CASSHPGTGELFF,TGTGCCAGCAGCCACCCAGGCACCGGGGAGCTGTTTTTT,TRBJ2-2,TRBV7-8,-,-
CASSPRQVPNTQYF,TGTGCCAGCAGCCCTAGACAGGTACCTAATACGCAGTATTTT,TRBJ2-3,TRBV28,-,-
CASSFWGGTRSNYEQYF,TGTGCCAGCAGCTTCTGGGGGGGGACACGATCGAATTACGAGCAGTACTTC,TRBJ2-7,TRBV5-8,-,-
CASSLAGSYEQYF,TGTGCCAGCAGCTTGGCCGGGTCCTACGAGCAGTACTTC,TRBJ2-7,TRBV5-4,-,-
CASSPVTVDNSPLHF,TGTGCCAGCTCACCGGTTACGGTCGATAATTCACCCCTCCACTTT,TRBJ1-6,TRBV18,-,-
CSVEGAAGHNYGYTF,TGCAGCGTTGAAGGGGCGGCGGGACACAACTATGGCTACACCTTC,TRBJ1-2,TRBV29-1,-,-
CASSHGQGRTTNEKLFF,TGCGCCAGCAGCCACGGACAGGGGCGAACAACTAATGAAAAACTGTTTTTT,TRBJ1-4,TRBV4-1,TRBD1,-
CASSLKTSGSNQPQHF,TGTGCCAGCAGCTTGAAAACCTCCGGGAGCAATCAGCCCCAGCATTTT,TRBJ1-5,TRBV5-4,-,-
CASGLVGQKENTEAFF,TGTGCTAGTGGTTTGGTTGGACAGAAAGAGAACACTGAAGCTTTCTTT,TRBJ1-1,TRBV12-5,-,-
CASSLTGVNDEQYF,TGTGCCAGCAGCTTAACAGGGGTTAACGACGAGCAGTACTTC,TRBJ2-7,TRBV7-3,-,few
CASSPMNQANSGNTIYF,TGTGCCAGCAGCCCTATGAATCAGGCAAACTCTGGAAACACCATATATTTT,TRBJ1-3,TRBV9,-,-
CASSRGRPGTYNSPLHF,TGTGCCAGCAGCCGGGGACGCCCTGGAACCTATAATTCACCCCTCCACTTT,TRBJ1-6,TRBV7-9,-,-
CASIDRDPRTETQYF,TGTGCCAGCATCGACAGGGACCCTAGGACGGAGACCCAGTACTTC,TRBJ2-5,TRBV7-2,TRBD1,-
CASSLARRDPSYEQYF,TGCGCCAGCAGCTTGGCCCGTAGGGACCCTTCCTACGAGCAGTACTTC,TRBJ2-7,TRBV5-1,-,-